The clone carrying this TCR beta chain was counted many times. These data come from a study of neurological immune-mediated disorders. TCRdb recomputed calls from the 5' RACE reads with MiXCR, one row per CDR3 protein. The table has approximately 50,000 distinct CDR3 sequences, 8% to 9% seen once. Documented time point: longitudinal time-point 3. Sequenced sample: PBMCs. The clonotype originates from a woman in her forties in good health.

The CDR3 loop is CSARDLAKRPDTQYF. CDR3 DNA sequence: TGCAGTGCTAGAGATTTGGCCAAGCGCCCCGATACGCAGTATTTT. This chain links TRBV20-1 with TRBJ2-3, with D hard to call. The CDR3 extends over 15 amino acids. Per the germline V gene, CDR1 is DFQATT and CDR2 is SNEGSKA (reference sequence). The V end was cut by 0 bases, the J end by 6 bases, with 16 bases between.